The present TCR beta chain was sequenced within a study of T cells expressing NK-cell markers. Looking at the study overall: Sequencing covered eight donors, seven HCMV-seropositive and one seronegative. Study-wide findings and caveats: Dominant NKG2C+ clonotypes were found to form roughly 1.0-7.0% of CD8+ T cells in five to seven donors. Certain NKG2C+ T cell clones were expanded, and their HCMV specificity remained unclear.

A 5'RACE template switching approach incorporating UMIs was used to make TCR beta cDNA. Reprocessing the 5' RACE reads, TCRdb reports a single entry for every CDR3 protein and omits DNA. The data show about 120,000 distinct CDR3 sequences, and the top ten clones hold roughly 18%. In the case of this clonotype: Antigen unknown.

The receptor was isolated from a woman between 18 and 70 years old in good health. The source material was blood T cells: a sorted CD56 or NKG2C T cell subset, CD4+ or CD8+ T cells, or bulk PBMC T cells (not recorded which).

CDR3 protein: CASRGGQNTEAFF. The rearrangement uses TRBV9 and TRBJ1-1; the D call from TCRdb, TRBD1, cannot be confirmed without DNA. This CDR3 is 13 amino acids long. Germline CDR1 and CDR2: SGDLS and YYNGEE.